Below, 19 T cell receptor beta chains from the same sample are listed, as sequenced in a study of T-cell reconstitution after alpha-beta-depleted transplantation in children. Preparation of the TCRbeta library was carried out with unique molecular identifiers. TCRdb passed the PCR reads through MiXCR, listing each CDR3 protein once. The sample holds hundreds of thousands of distinct CDR3 sequences, approximately 15% seen once. Sample: PBMCs, mostly from graft donor cells, taken 360 days after TCRalphabeta/CD19-depleted stem cell transplant. The receptors were sampled from a male patient between 5 and 17 years old who had a stem cell transplant for acute lymphoblastic leukemia, so the T cells may come from the graft donor.

In its sample, this clonotype was seen a few times. The chain has TRBV3-1 and TRBJ2-1; D unresolved. The V gene lost 1 base and the J gene lost 12 bases, with 16 bases spanning the gap. The CDR3 consists of 14 residues. Germline CDR1 and CDR2: LGHDT and YNNKEL (reference sequence). CDR3 nucleotide sequence: TGTGCCAGCAGCCAAGCCTCCTACCGGGTCCTGCAGTTCTTC. Translation gives CASSQASYRVLQFF.

This chain uses TRBV4-1 with TRBJ2-5; D is unresolved. The CDR3 sequence is 17 residues long. CDR1 MGHRA and CDR2 YSYEKL come from the germline V gene. The V and J ends lost 1 base and 2 bases respectively, with 17 bases between them. CDR3 amino acids: CASSQAVIEALQETQYF. CDR3 bases: TGCGCCAGCAGCCAAGCGGTTATCGAGGCGCTTCAAGAGACCCAGTACTTC.

The V and J genes are TRBV20-1 and TRBJ2-1; D is unclear. The CDR3 consists of 13 residues. Per the germline V gene, CDR1 is DFQATT and CDR2 is SNEGSKA (reference sequence). Trimming cost V 1 base and J 9 bases, with 13 bases left between them. CDR3 coding DNA: TGCAGTGCTAGAGTCGGGTCACTAAGTGAGCAGTTCTTC. The encoded protein is CSARVGSLSEQFF.

This clonotype was observed a handful of times. The rearrangement uses TRBV12-3 or TRBV12-4 and TRBJ2-3, with 12 positions matching TRBD2. This CDR3 region has 18 residues. The V segment lost 1 base and the J segment 6 bases; nucleotides outside the gene matches: 11. As DNA, the CDR3 is TGTGCCAGCAGTTTAGTGTTTCCTAGCGGGAGGGTCAGGGATACGCAGTATTTT. Its translation: CASSLVFPSGRVRDTQYF.

The chain uses TRBV24-1 and TRBJ2-1, with 7 bases matching TRBD2. Germline V gene sequence: CDR1 KGHDR, CDR2 SFDVKD. V dropped 7 bases and J dropped 5; count of bases not matched to a gene: 4. The CDR3 has 13 residues. This CDR3 is CATRASGHNEQFF. The CDR3 DNA follows: TGTGCCACCAGGGCTAGCGGTCACAATGAGCAGTTCTTC.

V usage is TRBV3-1 and J usage is TRBJ2-5; D perhaps matches TRBD2 (6 bases). In germline, CDR1 is LGHDT, CDR2 YNNKEL (reference sequence). The CDR3 contains 14 residues. With 5 bases removed from V and 2 bases from J, the gap between germline ends came to 12 bases. The CDR3, as DNA: TGTGCCAGCAGCAACCGGGACTGGCAAGAGACCCAGTACTTC. Its translation: CASSNRDWQETQYF.

This clonotype was detected a few times. This chain links TRBV3-1 with TRBJ2-1; 11 nucleotides match TRBD2. Germline V gene sequence: CDR1 LGHDT, CDR2 YNNKEL (reference sequence). CDR3 length equals 18 residues. Unmatched junction bases numbered 12, after V lost 6 bases and J lost 2 bases. The CDR3 bases are TGTGCCAGCAGTTCCCCTTCCCTAGCGGGAGGCGCCTACAATGAGCAGTTCTTC. Amino acid sequence: CASSSPSLAGGAYNEQFF.

The rearrangement uses TRBV12-3 or TRBV12-4 and TRBJ1-5; TRBD1 is a possible D gene (5 bases). The CDR3 is 14 residues long. Trimming left V 3 bases short and J 4 bases short, with 10 bases between. CDR3: CASSFRAGNQPQHF. CDR3 bases: TGTGCCAGCAGTTTTAGGGCAGGGAATCAGCCCCAGCATTTT.

The rearrangement uses TRBV30 and TRBJ1-2; no firm D call. This CDR3 has 11 residues. Trimming cost V 0 bases and J 9 bases, with 8 bases left between them. CDR1 and CDR2 (germline): GTSNPN, SVGIG (reference sequence). The CDR3 loop is CAWSVLGSYTF. For the CDR3, the DNA is TGTGCCTGGAGTGTACTGGGTAGCTACACCTTC.

This clonotype came up a few times. The chain recombines TRBV20-1 with TRBJ2-1; possible D gene TRBD2, 5 bases. The CDR3 covers 15 residues. Germline V gene sequence: CDR1 DFQATT, CDR2 SNEGSKA (reference sequence). With 4 bases removed from V and 0 bases from J, the gap between germline ends came to 13 bases. CDR3 nucleotides: TGCAGTGCTATTTTAGTCGGGAACTCCTACAATGAGCAGTTCTTC. Protein sequence: CSAILVGNSYNEQFF.

V usage is TRBV9 and J usage is TRBJ2-5, with D maybe TRBD1 (5 bases). With 6 bases removed from V and 4 bases from J, the gap between germline ends came to 16 bases. This CDR3 spans 14 amino acids. Germline V gives CDR1 SGDLS, CDR2 YYNGEE. Here the CDR3 reads CASTAEGVGETQYF. In DNA form, the CDR3 reads TGTGCCAGCACCGCCGAAGGGGTGGGAGAGACCCAGTACTTC.

As DNA, the CDR3 is TGTGCCAGCCGCCCCCAGAGCACCGGGGAGCTGTTTTTT. The encoded protein is CASRPQSTGELFF. V usage is TRBV6-4 and J usage is TRBJ2-2, with D uncertain. Trimming pared 8 bases from V and 4 bases from J, leaving 11 bases between. The CDR3 consists of 13 residues. Per the germline V gene, CDR1 is MRHNA and CDR2 is SNTAGT.

The chain is built from TRBV3-1 and TRBJ2-7; 10 bases line up with TRBD2. The CDR3 covers 14 residues. V gave up 3 bases and J gave up 6 bases; unmatched junction bases: 5. Germline V gene lookup returns CDR1 LGHDT and CDR2 YNNKEL (reference sequence). CDR3 protein: CASSQASGSSEQYF. The CDR3 bases are TGTGCCAGCAGCCAGGCTAGCGGGAGTTCCGAGCAGTACTTC.

The CDR3: CATSGANVLTF. DNA for the CDR3: TGTGCCACCTCTGGGGCCAACGTCCTGACTTTC. This chain joins TRBV6-5 and TRBJ2-6; D unclear. Germline V gives CDR1 MNHEY, CDR2 SVGAGI. With 10 bases removed from V and 0 bases from J, the gap between germline ends came to 1 base. This CDR3 comprises 11 residues.

On this clonotype: The junction departs from the called germline gene at one end, perhaps through a read error. The chain has TRBV20-1 and TRBJ1-5, with 9 bases matching TRBD1. Germline V gene sequence: CDR1 DFQATT, CDR2 SNEGSKA (reference sequence). CDR3 length: 16 residues. The CDR3 nucleotides read TGCTGTGCTAGAGATCGGGGGACAGGGTTCGGTCAGCCCCAGCATTTT. Translated: CCARDRGTGFGQPQHF.

In its sample, this clonotype was seen a few times. The chain recombines TRBV6-5 with TRBJ1-2, with D unresolved. V was shortened by 0 bases and J by 0 bases, with 5 bases between the two germline ends. Germline CDR1 reads MNHEY; CDR2 reads SVGAGI. This CDR3 is built from 14 residues. CDR3 residues: CASSYSGPNYGYTF. In DNA form, the CDR3 reads TGTGCCAGCAGTTACTCCGGTCCTAACTATGGCTACACCTTC.

The chain recombines TRBV27 with TRBJ2-5; a possible D gene is TRBD1 (5 bases). Germline values: CDR1 MNHEY, CDR2 SMNVEV (reference sequence). The V end was cut by 5 bases, the J end by 3 bases, with 16 bases between. The CDR3 length is 15 residues. In DNA form, the CDR3 reads TGTGCCAGCAGTGGATCCCTTGGCAGGGAAGAGACCCAGTACTTC. Protein sequence: CASSGSLGREETQYF.

The chain has TRBV7-8 and TRBJ1-5; 8 nucleotides align to TRBD1. This CDR3 is 20 amino acids long. The V segment lost 1 base and the J segment 6 bases; nucleotides outside the gene matches: 20. From germline, CDR1 is SGHVS and CDR2 FQNEAQ. DNA of the CDR3: TGTGCCAGCAGCTTAGTCTCCTTTGGGTTGGAGACAGGGGTATCTCAGCCCCAGCATTTT. Amino acids: CASSLVSFGLETGVSQPQHF.

This clonotype was counted at least ten times. A junction end diverges from the germline sequence, so it may reflect a read error. V is TRBV5-1 and J is TRBJ1-1, with 7 bases aligning to TRBD1. Germline CDR1 is SGHRS and CDR2 is YFSETQ. The CDR3 loop spans 14 amino acids. The chain's CDR3 is CASSPWTGNTEAFF. Written as DNA, the CDR3 is TGTGCCAGCAGCCCGTGGACAGGGAACACTGAAGCTTTCTTT.